This TCR beta chain was sequenced in a study of blood T cell repertoires in COVID-19. Germline loops: CDR1 DFQATT, CDR2 SNEGSKA (reference sequence). The V segment lost 5 bases and the J segment 5 bases; nucleotides outside the gene matches: 2. This CDR3 has 11 residues. The data were produced by immunoSEQ multiplex PCR, yet TCRdb's version contains in-frame clones alone and is incomplete. The sample shows about 55,000 clones, roughly 90% of them seen only once. V usage is TRBV20-1 and J usage is TRBJ1-2, with TRBD1 identical over 7 bases. Sequencing was done on a sample of peripheral blood. This TCR came from a man between 60 and 75 years old with active COVID-19. The CDR3 coding sequence is TGCAGTGCTGAACAGGGGTATGGCTACACCTTC. This translates into CSAEQGYGYTF.